Listed below are T cell receptor beta chains from one sample, sequenced in a study of blood T cell repertoires in COVID-19. Method: immunoSEQ multiplex PCR; TCRdb's copy keeps in-frame clones and lacks some. The table includes approximately 74,000 clones, 65% to 85% detected once. Sequencing used peripheral blood. The receptors here all came from a man aged 80 or over with active or convalescent COVID-19. CDR3s include the opening cysteine and the closing phenylalanine or tryptophan. D genes are given only for firm matches. Rows give clone size only sometimes, using once, few, many, or a class for an expanded clone.

v_call	clone_size	j_call	d_call	cdr3_aa	cdr3_nt
TRBV3-1/TRBV3-2	.	TRBJ2-5	TRBD2	CASSQAPSGRETQYF	TGTGCCAGCAGCCAGGCCCCTAGCGGGAGGGAGACCCAGTACTTC
TRBV19	.	TRBJ1-5	.	CASTPSGNSNQPQHF	TGTGCCAGTACCCCAAGCGGGAATAGCAATCAGCCCCAGCATTTT
TRBV5-1	.	TRBJ1-1	.	CASSLTGYTEAFF	TGCGCCAGCAGCTTGACAGGGTATACTGAAGCTTTCTTT
TRBV6-5	.	TRBJ2-7	.	CASSQSPRPYEQYF	TGTGCCAGCAGTCAAAGCCCCAGGCCCTACGAGCAGTACTTC
TRBV11-2	.	TRBJ2-7	TRBD2	CASSPYRGGPTYEQYF	TGTGCCAGCAGCCCCTATCGCGGGGGGCCCACCTACGAGCAGTACTTC
TRBV6-1	.	TRBJ2-7	.	CASSEARGLDEQYF	TGTGCCAGCAGTGAAGCAAGGGGTCTGGACGAGCAGTACTTC
TRBV18	once	TRBJ2-7	.	CASSPGQPADEQYF	TGTGCCAGCTCACCGGGACAACCCGCCGACGAGCAGTACTTC
TRBV29-1	once	TRBJ2-1	TRBD2	CSVARREGYNEQFF	TGCAGCGTTGCACGTCGGGAGGGTTACAATGAGCAGTTCTTC
TRBV18	.	TRBJ1-1	.	CASSPQTGRNTEAFF	TGTGCCAGCTCACCCCAAACAGGGCGCAACACTGAAGCTTTCTTT
TRBV18	.	TRBJ1-2	.	CASSPSEGTSGYTF	TGTGCCAGCTCACCATCAGAGGGTACTTCTGGCTACACCTTC
TRBV24-1	.	TRBJ2-2	TRBD1	CATSDRQGRNTGELFF	TGTGCCACCAGTGACCGACAGGGTAGGAACACCGGGGAGCTGTTTTTT
TRBV5-1	.	TRBJ2-3	.	CASSLGASTDTQYF	TGCGCCAGCAGCTTAGGGGCTAGCACAGATACGCAGTATTTT
TRBV4-1	.	TRBJ1-5	.	CASSQFTGGKISQHF	TGCGCCAGCAGCCAATTCACAGGAGGGAAAATCTCCCAGCATTTT
TRBV18	.	TRBJ1-1	TRBD1	CASSPRTGTNTEAFF	TGTGCCAGCTCACCGCGGACAGGGACGAACACTGAAGCTTTCTTT
TRBV2	.	TRBJ1-4	.	CASSEVRKNEKLFF	TGTGCCAGCAGTGAAGTTCGTAAAAATGAAAAACTGTTTTTT
TRBV6-1	.	TRBJ1-5	TRBD1	CASSDTGTASYYSNQPQHF	TGTGCCAGCAGTGACACCGGGACAGCCTCATACTATAGCAATCAGCCCCAGCATTTT
TRBV6-6	.	TRBJ2-1	TRBD2	CASSRGLARVSYNEQFF	TGTGCCAGCAGCCGAGGACTAGCTAGAGTCTCCTACAATGAGCAGTTCTTC
TRBV3-1/TRBV3-2	once	TRBJ2-6	.	CASSQPSGANVLTF	TGTGCCAGCAGCCAACCTTCCGGGGCCAACGTCCTGACTTTC
TRBV5-4	.	TRBJ2-7	TRBD2	CASSFSSGAAYEQYF	TGTGCCAGCAGCTTTTCTAGCGGAGCCGCCTACGAGCAGTACTTC
TRBV6-6	.	TRBJ2-7	TRBD1	CASSYRRGLLHEQYF	TGTGCCAGCAGTTACCGCAGGGGGTTACTTCACGAGCAGTACTTC
TRBV7-2	once	TRBJ1-1	.	CASSLLGAGVGTEAFF	TGTGCCAGCAGCTTATTGGGCGCAGGCGTGGGCACTGAAGCTTTCTTT
TRBV28	.	TRBJ2-2	TRBD1	CASSLRQGYTGELFF	TGTGCCAGCAGTTTAAGACAGGGGTACACCGGGGAGCTGTTTTTT
TRBV7-2	.	TRBJ2-1	TRBD1	CASSPDRVLRGEQFF	TGTGCCAGCAGCCCCGACAGGGTCCTAAGGGGTGAGCAGTTCTTC
TRBV28	few	TRBJ2-7	TRBD2	CASSLGGTSGYEQYF	TGTGCCAGCAGTTTGGGGGGGACTAGCGGCTACGAGCAGTACTTC
TRBV2	.	TRBJ2-3	.	CASSSAADTQYF	TGTGCCAGCAGTTCCGCGGCAGATACGCAGTATTTT